The source of this TCR beta chain is a study of blood T cells in healthy people across ages. Per sample, at least 6 micrograms of total RNA were extracted. The CDR3 has 16 residues. V was pared by 4 bases and J by 5 bases, with 20 bases between. This clonotype showed up just once. Antigen specificity is unknown. Study-level findings and limits: A greater number of naive CD4+ cells and higher diversity distinguished long-lived donors from aged donors. Changes in expanded clonotypes were possibly confounded, as the CMV status of donors was unknown. A strong correlation between TCR beta diversity and naive T cell percentage was seen.

A J-beta primer mix and a sample-barcoded 5' primer were used in a second PCR of about 7 to 12 cycles. TCRdb independently ran MiXCR on the 5' RACE reads; one entry per CDR3 protein. There are about a million distinct CDR3 sequences in the sample; 30% to 40% occur only once, and about an eighth lies in the top ten. This clonotype originated in a man aged 18 to 29 in good health. The sequenced sample was blood. The gene calls are TRBV12-3 or TRBV12-4 and TRBJ1-2; D ambiguous. CDR3 bases: TGTGCCAGCAGTTCTGGCCCCGACTCCGGGTGGTATGGCTACACCTTC. The encoded protein is CASSSGPDSGWYGYTF.